The present T cell receptor (beta chain) was sequenced within a study of blood T cell repertoires in COVID-19. Study details: From T cells, B-cell-depleted T cells, or PBMCs came the material, which was cDNA or gDNA.

The CDR3 totals 13 residues. Germline V gene data show CDR1 as MNHEY and CDR2 as SVGAGI. The ends lost 6 bases at V and 6 bases at J; junction bases unmatched: 7. Per the original methods: Using reference gene primer amplification, nucleated cell counts were estimated. Some clones are missing from TCRdb's copy, which holds only in-frame ones; the method was immunoSEQ multiplex PCR. V and J calls and clone size follow that table, whereas D and trimming were derived from the DNA. Among tens of thousands of clones listed, over 85% were seen once. The sequenced sample was peripheral blood. The source is a man in his sixties with acute or convalescent COVID-19. This chain uses TRBV6-5 with TRBJ1-1; 7 nucleotides align to TRBD1. The CDR3 coding sequence is TGTGCCAGCAGGCTAGCACAGGGGTCTGAAGCTTTCTTT. This encodes CASRLAQGSEAFF.